Each of the 24 T cell receptor beta chains below was sequenced from the same sample in a study of blood T cell repertoires in COVID-19. Profiled with immunoSEQ multiplex PCR; TCRdb holds only in-frame clones, not every one. Among 140,000 to 150,000 clones listed, 80% to 90% were seen once. Sequenced sample: PBMCs or T cells enriched from blood (not recorded which). The receptors originated from a woman in her forties or fifties with acute COVID-19.

This clone was seen only once. J is TRBJ1-5 and V is TRBV6-8; D is unresolved. The CDR3 loop spans 18 amino acids. Trimming pared 2 bases from V and 0 bases from J, leaving 17 bases between. Germline V CDR1 and CDR2: MNHGY, SAAAGT. CDR3 amino acids: CASSYEVSPLNSNQPQHF. The CDR3 DNA is TGTGCCAGCAGTTACGAGGTGAGCCCTTTGAATAGCAATCAGCCCCAGCATTTT.

The V and J genes are TRBV7-3 and TRBJ2-7; TRBD2 might be the D (6 bases). Germline V CDR1 and CDR2: SGHTA, FQGTGA. This CDR3 is built from 15 residues. Trimming took off 1 base at V and 4 bases at J, with 14 bases between the two ends. CDR3: CASSLMAGNNYEQYF. Here the CDR3 DNA reads TGTGCCAGCAGCTTAATGGCGGGAAACAATTACGAGCAGTACTTC.

This clone was recorded once. Written as DNA, the CDR3 is TGCGCCAGCAGCTTTTTTCACGACCAGACAGCAACTAATGAAAAACTGTTTTTT. Translated: CASSFFHDQTATNEKLFF. This rearrangement joins TRBV5-1 to TRBJ1-4; maybe TRBD1 (5 bases). With 2 bases removed from V and 0 bases from J, the gap between germline ends came to 17 bases. The CDR3 is made up of 18 amino acids. Per the germline V gene, CDR1 is SGHRS and CDR2 is YFSETQ.

This sequence joins TRBV28 and TRBJ2-1; 11 bases match TRBD2. After removal of 5 bases from V and 7 bases from J, the junction contained 16 bases not matched to a gene. This CDR3 comprises 18 residues. Germline V gene lookup returns CDR1 MDHEN and CDR2 SYDVKM. The CDR3 here is CASSPSALTSGRYNEQFF. The DNA for the CDR3 is TGTGCCAGCAGTCCATCCGCCTTAACTAGCGGGAGATATAATGAGCAGTTCTTC.

The gene calls are TRBV4-1 and TRBJ2-7; 7 positions match TRBD2. The CDR3 has 15 residues. J gave up 2 bases and V 2 bases, and 6 bases lay outside the gene matches. Germline-derived CDR1 and CDR2 are MGHRA and YSYEKL. CDR3 coding DNA: TGCGCCAGCAGCCAAAGGGCGGGGGATACCTACGAGCAGTACTTC. Protein: CASSQRAGDTYEQYF.

The rearrangement joins TRBV7-9 to TRBJ2-7; 7 bases are a match to TRBD1. CDR3 size: 12 residues. Germline V gene lookup returns CDR1 SEHNR and CDR2 FQNEAQ (reference sequence). With 9 bases clipped from V and 2 bases from J, the junction kept 4 bases outside the gene matches. The CDR3 sequence: CASRTGAYEQYF. The CDR3 DNA is TGTGCCAGTAGGACAGGAGCCTACGAGCAGTACTTC.

This rearrangement joins TRBV5-1 to TRBJ1-1, with D hard to call. V dropped 3 bases and J dropped 4 bases, with 16 bases sitting between them. Germline CDR1 SGHRS, CDR2 YFSETQ. The CDR3 runs 15 residues. As DNA, the CDR3 is TGCGCCAGCAGCTCTAGCCCCGCTGAGAGCACTGAAGCTTTCTTT. Translation: CASSSSPAESTEAFF.

This clone was found once. The chain employs TRBV9 and TRBJ1-6; 7 nucleotides agree with TRBD1. V dropped 3 bases and J dropped 2; count of bases not matched to a gene: 5. Germline loops: CDR1 SGDLS, CDR2 YYNGEE. This CDR3 has 16 residues. The chain's CDR3 is CASSGPGTAYNSPLHF. The CDR3 DNA sequence: TGTGCCAGCAGCGGACCAGGGACAGCCTATAATTCACCCCTCCACTTT.

The J gene is TRBJ2-1, the V gene TRBV27; D remains unclear. V lost 2 bases to trimming and J lost 0 bases, with 8 bases between them. Germline CDR1 is MNHEY and CDR2 is SMNVEV (reference sequence). The CDR3 length is 15 residues. CDR3 coding DNA: TGTGCCAGCAGTTTAAGCGTATCCTCCTACAATGAGCAGTTCTTC. It is translated as CASSLSVSSYNEQFF.

The gene calls are TRBV12-3 or TRBV12-4 and TRBJ1-2; D is undetermined. This CDR3 region has 11 residues. V was pared by 4 bases and J by 5 bases, with 5 bases between. The CDR3 bases are TGTGCCAGCAGTTCCCCGTATGGCTACACCTTC. Translation: CASSSPYGYTF.

V gene TRBV27 combines with J gene TRBJ1-5, with D possibly TRBD1 on 5 matching bases. Germline-derived CDR1 and CDR2 are MNHEY and SMNVEV (reference sequence). Deletions cut 6 bases from V and 2 bases from J, with 11 bases between. This CDR3 is 14 amino acids long. The CDR3 DNA reads as TGTGCCAGCAGACATGGAGGGGGCAATCAGCCCCAGCATTTT. Encoded protein: CASRHGGGNQPQHF.

The table lists this clone with a few counts. The V and J genes are TRBV19 and TRBJ1-2; D might be TRBD1 (5 bases). The CDR3 covers 17 residues. The V and J ends lost 7 bases and 5 bases respectively, with 26 bases between them. The V gene's germline CDR1 is LNHDA and CDR2 SQIVND (reference sequence). The CDR3 coding sequence is TGTGCCAGTACCAAACCGGGGGGAACAGCCCTTCCGTATGGCTACACCTTC. This codes for CASTKPGGTALPYGYTF. Full variable domain (missing parts from reference TRBV19 and TRBJ1-2): DGGITQSPKYLFRKEGQNVTLSCEQNLNHDAMYWYRQDPGQGLRLIYYSQIVNDFQKGDIAEGYSVSREKKESFPLTVTSAQKNPTAFYLCASTKPGGTALPYGYTFGSGTRLTVV.

V is TRBV5-1 and J is TRBJ1-2, with TRBD1 matching over 9 bases. The V gene end was trimmed by 4 bases and the J gene end by 8 bases; junction bases not matched to a gene: 27. Per germline, CDR1 SGHRS and CDR2 YFSETQ. The length of the CDR3 is 20 residues. The CDR3 is CASSKSQLSGDRVRTGGYTF. DNA of the CDR3: TGCGCCAGCAGCAAATCCCAGCTTTCGGGGGACAGGGTACGCACCGGAGGCTACACCTTC.

This clone was recorded once. V gene TRBV5-1 combines with J gene TRBJ2-1, with TRBD2 matching over 11 bases. V lost 6 bases and J lost 8; bases outside the gene matches: 10. The CDR3 sequence is 15 residues long. The germline gives CDR1 SGHRS, CDR2 YFSETQ. The CDR3 reads CASIPLAGGVDEQFF. In DNA form, the CDR3 reads TGCGCCAGCATCCCTCTAGCGGGAGGCGTGGATGAGCAGTTCTTC.

J is TRBJ1-5 and V is TRBV27; tentative D call: TRBD1 (6 bases). Germline CDR1 is MNHEY and CDR2 is SMNVEV (reference sequence). V lost 2 bases, J lost 2 bases, and 16 bases lay in between. CDR3 length equals 17 residues. CDR3 loop: CASSLTLQGTGNQPQHF. The CDR3 region has the DNA TGTGCCAGCAGTTTAACCCTCCAGGGGACGGGCAATCAGCCCCAGCATTTT.

This clone is a singleton in its sample. The rearrangement links TRBV27 to TRBJ1-5; weak D call: TRBD1 (5 bases). The germline V gene has CDR1 MNHEY and CDR2 SMNVEV (reference sequence). The CDR3 totals 15 residues. Trimming shortened V by 5 bases and J by 1 base, and 12 bases separated the two germline ends. The CDR3 reads CASSASGNSNQPQHF. The CDR3, as DNA: TGTGCCAGCAGTGCCTCAGGGAACAGCAATCAGCCCCAGCATTTT.

The chain carries TRBV10-2 and TRBJ1-5; D is unclear. Trimming took 10 bases from V and 6 from J, leaving 16 bases between them. The CDR3 totals 13 residues. Germline V gives CDR1 WSHSY, CDR2 SAAADI. In nucleotides, the CDR3 is TGCGCCACACGGGGTTCTGAGGGTCAGCCCCAGCATTTT. Translated, it gives CATRGSEGQPQHF.

The CDR3 DNA follows: TGTGCTAGTGGCCAGGGGAGTTATGAAAAACTGTTTTTT. This translates into CASGQGSYEKLFF. The rearrangement links TRBV12-5 to TRBJ1-4; weak D call: TRBD1 (6 bases). V was trimmed by 6 bases and J by 6 bases, leaving 11 bases between them. The CDR3 totals 13 residues. Germline CDR1 is LGHNT and CDR2 is FRNRAP.

The rearrangement uses TRBV11-2 and TRBJ2-7, with 7 bases lining up with TRBD2. CDR3 size: 15 residues. Germline lookup yields CDR1 SGHAT and CDR2 FQNNGV. The V segment lost 5 bases and the J segment 1 base; nucleotides outside the gene matches: 8. CDR3 in DNA: TGTGCCAGCAGCACGGGGCTAGCGGTTTCCTACGAGCAGTACTTC. Encoded protein: CASSTGLAVSYEQYF.

The CDR3 protein is CASSQLGGVSEAFF. DNA for the CDR3: TGTGCCAGCAGCCAATTGGGCGGGGTCTCTGAAGCTTTCTTT. The rearrangement links TRBV3-1 (or the pseudogene TRBV3-2) to TRBJ1-1; D unclear. The germline V gene has CDR1 LGHDT and CDR2 YNNKEL (reference sequence). The CDR3 runs to 14 residues. V dropped 2 bases and J dropped 6 bases, with 13 bases sitting between them.

The table lists this clone with a count of one. This chain links TRBV27 with TRBJ2-1; the D gene is possibly TRBD1 (6 bases). This CDR3 is 17 amino acids long. Trimming left V 6 bases short and J 5 bases short, with 23 bases between. Germline-derived CDR1 and CDR2 are MNHEY and SMNVEV (reference sequence). The CDR3 spells CASSYGVWTGHNNEQFF. CDR3 nucleotide sequence: TGTGCCAGCAGCTATGGGGTATGGACGGGACACAACAATGAGCAGTTCTTC.

The genes are TRBV5-1 and TRBJ2-7, with 7 bases aligning to TRBD1. Trimming took 0 bases from V and 7 from J; bases not matched to a gene: 4. This CDR3 is 13 amino acids long. The germline V gene has CDR1 SGHRS and CDR2 YFSETQ. In nucleotides, the CDR3 is TGCGCCAGCAGCTTGGAGGCAGGGGGAGAGCAGTACTTC. Translating gives CASSLEAGGEQYF. Using reference TRBV5-1 and TRBJ2-7 for the parts outside the CDR3, the full variable domain is KAGVTQTPRYLIKTRGQQVTLSCSPISGHRSVSWYQQTPGQGLQFLFEYFSETQRNKGNFPGRFSGRQFSNSRSEMNVSTLELGDSALYLCASSLEAGGEQYFGPGTRLTVT.

V and J are TRBV4-3 and TRBJ2-1; 8 bases are shared with TRBD1. The CDR3 has 14 amino acids. The germline V gene has CDR1 LGHNA and CDR2 YSLEER. With V trimmed by 4 bases and J by 8 bases, 7 bases remained unmatched. CDR3 residues: CASSPRQGADEQFF. In DNA form, the CDR3 reads TGCGCCAGCAGCCCCAGGCAGGGGGCGGATGAGCAGTTCTTC.

This chain connects TRBV29-1 to TRBJ2-7, with D unclear. The ends were cut back, 5 bases at V and 6 bases at J, with 14 bases in the middle. There are 12 residues in the CDR3. Germline CDR1 reads SQVTM; CDR2 reads ANQGSEA. CDR3 sequence: CSVLRAPAEQYF. The DNA of the CDR3 is TGCAGCGTTTTAAGAGCGCCGGCCGAGCAGTACTTC.